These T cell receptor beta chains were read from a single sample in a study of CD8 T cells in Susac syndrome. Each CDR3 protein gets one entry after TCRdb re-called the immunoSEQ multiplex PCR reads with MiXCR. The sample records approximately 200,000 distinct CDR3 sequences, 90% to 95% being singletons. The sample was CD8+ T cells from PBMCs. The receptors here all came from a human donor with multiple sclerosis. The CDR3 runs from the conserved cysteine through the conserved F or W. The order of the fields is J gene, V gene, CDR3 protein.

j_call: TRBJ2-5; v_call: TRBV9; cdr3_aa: CASSVGGIGTQYF
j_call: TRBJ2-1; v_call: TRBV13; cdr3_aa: CASSLSSGYNEQFF
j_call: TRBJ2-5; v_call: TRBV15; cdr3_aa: CATSRDLDLGTIQETQYF
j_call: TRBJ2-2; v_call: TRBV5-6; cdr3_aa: CASGALSNTGELFF
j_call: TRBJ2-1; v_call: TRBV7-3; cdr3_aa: CASSLIAGGDNEQFF
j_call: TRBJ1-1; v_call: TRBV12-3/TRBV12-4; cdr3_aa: CASEPTGLNTEAFF
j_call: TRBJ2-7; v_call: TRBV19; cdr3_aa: CASSIGTGVYEQYF
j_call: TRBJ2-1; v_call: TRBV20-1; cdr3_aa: CSVPGLAEQFF
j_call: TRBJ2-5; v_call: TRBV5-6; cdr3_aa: CASSFGGLQETQYF
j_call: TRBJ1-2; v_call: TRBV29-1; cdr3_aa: CSVEIGMGQLLNYGYTF
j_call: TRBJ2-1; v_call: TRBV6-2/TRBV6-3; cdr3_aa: CASSYDSGSSYNEQFF
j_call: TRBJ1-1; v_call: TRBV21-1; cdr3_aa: CASNRQAPMNTEAFF
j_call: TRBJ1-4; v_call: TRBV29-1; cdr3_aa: CSVGQGSEKLFF
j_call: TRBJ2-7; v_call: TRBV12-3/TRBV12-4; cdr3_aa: CASSLRGGVSSYEQYF
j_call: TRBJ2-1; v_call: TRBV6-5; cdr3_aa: CASRELGHNEQFF
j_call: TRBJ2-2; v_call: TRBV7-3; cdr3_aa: CASSSPSSGGNTGELFF
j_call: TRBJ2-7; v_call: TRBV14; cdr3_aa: CASSHDLTGAYEQYF
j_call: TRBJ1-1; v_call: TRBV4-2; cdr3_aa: CASSHLDRAENTEAFF
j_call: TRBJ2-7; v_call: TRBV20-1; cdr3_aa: CSAPGQNSYEQYF
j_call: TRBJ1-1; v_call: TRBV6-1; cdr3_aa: CASRALPTGEDTEAFF